A selection of T cell receptor beta chains follows, all from one sample in a study of T cells expressing NK-cell markers. For each CDR3 protein, TCRdb gives one entry from its re-call of the 5' RACE reads, without DNA. In total, the table holds 300,000 to 450,000 distinct CDR3 sequences. Sequenced material: blood T cells: a sorted CD56 or NKG2C T cell subset, CD4+ or CD8+ T cells, or bulk PBMC T cells (not recorded which). The receptors were gathered from a man aged 18-69 years in good health. Each CDR3 is given with its conserved first and last residue. The order of the fields is V gene, J gene, CDR3 protein.

v_gene: TRBV5-1
j_gene: TRBJ2-1
CDR3aa: CASSPGLAGGSLTKQFF

v_gene: TRBV5-1
j_gene: TRBJ1-4
CDR3aa: CASSIQGNSEKLFF

v_gene: TRBV20-1
j_gene: TRBJ2-1
CDR3aa: CSAHLGGEQFF

v_gene: TRBV2
j_gene: TRBJ1-2
CDR3aa: CASSEWGPGGRIANYGYTF

v_gene: TRBV5-1
j_gene: TRBJ2-3
CDR3aa: CASSTNRASTDTQYF

v_gene: TRBV19
j_gene: TRBJ1-2
CDR3aa: CAREVEGHYGYTF

v_gene: TRBV2
j_gene: TRBJ1-2
CDR3aa: CASSIGDWTGALYGYTF

v_gene: TRBV18
j_gene: TRBJ2-7
CDR3aa: CASSPPGLAGSVAYEQYF

v_gene: TRBV19
j_gene: TRBJ2-7
CDR3aa: CASSKGGYEQYF

v_gene: TRBV5-1
j_gene: TRBJ2-7
CDR3aa: CASSSGTWGSEQYF

v_gene: TRBV5-6
j_gene: TRBJ1-4
CDR3aa: CASSQGWDNEKLFF

v_gene: TRBV7-8
j_gene: TRBJ1-1
CDR3aa: CASSFGDRVRVAFF

v_gene: TRBV12-3/TRBV12-4
j_gene: TRBJ2-5
CDR3aa: CASSRGQAQETQYF

v_gene: TRBV18
j_gene: TRBJ1-5
CDR3aa: CASSPPNWIDQPQHF

v_gene: TRBV6-2/TRBV6-3
j_gene: TRBJ1-2
CDR3aa: CASADSVLRGYTF

v_gene: TRBV29-1
j_gene: TRBJ2-5
CDR3aa: CSGRDHRETQYF

v_gene: TRBV4-2
j_gene: TRBJ2-2
CDR3aa: CASSQDGPGELFF

v_gene: TRBV6-2/TRBV6-3
j_gene: TRBJ2-1
CDR3aa: CASTHPPRATYNEQFF

v_gene: TRBV5-1
j_gene: TRBJ1-1
CDR3aa: CASSQTGGLTEAFF

v_gene: TRBV12-3/TRBV12-4
j_gene: TRBJ1-6
CDR3aa: CASSLTGTNSPLHF